This T cell receptor (beta chain) was profiled in a study of spatial heterogeneity in lung cancer. As for time point: sample taken at primary tumor resection. Without sorting, whole RNA was sequenced from tumor, nontumor lung or frozen PBMC. All TCR cDNA molecules were individually tagged with a unique molecular identifier. TCRdb recomputed calls from the 5' RACE reads with MiXCR, one row per CDR3 protein. In the table there are some 7,800 distinct CDR3 sequences, about 8.3% of which are singletons. Trimming took off 0 bases at V and 1 base at J, with 12 bases between the two ends. The CDR3 extends over 16 amino acids. The germline CDR1 and CDR2 sequences are LGHDT and YNNKEL (reference sequence). Relative to its sample, this clonotype is medium-sized. This beta chain is a stray read from a library made for alpha chains; its abundance is not meaningful.

The sample here was PBMCs, taken at surgery. The chain links TRBV3-1 to TRBJ1-2; tentative D call: TRBD1 (5 bases). The sequence derives from a male donor with early-stage non-small cell lung cancer. The CDR3 DNA reads as TGTGCCAGCAGCCAAGATCCAGGGATGGGTAACTATGGCTACACCTTC. It translates to CASSQDPGMGNYGYTF.